This is a list of T cell receptor beta chains from one sample in a study of T-cell memory formation after mild COVID-19. TCRdb processed the 5' RACE reads anew with MiXCR; each CDR3 protein has one entry. Of just under 550,000 distinct CDR3 sequences in the sample, about a fifth are singletons; the top ten hold around 13%. Sequencing was performed on PBMCs or a T cell subset sorted from them (not recorded which). The receptor source for this set is an adult woman who had mild COVID-19 (a few samples of this study predate the infection). Cell type and time point are not known. The CDR3 runs from the conserved cysteine through the conserved F or W. D genes are given only for firm matches. For some rows the clone size is stated as once, few or many, or as a class when expanded; others skip it.

CDR3nt: TGTGCCAGCACTCGGGACAGGGGAGCGAGCAATCAGCCCCAGCATTTT
CDR3aa: CASTRDRGASNQPQHF
j_gene: TRBJ1-5
v_gene: TRBV6-6
abundance: -
len: 16
d_gene: TRBD1

CDR3nt: TGCGCCAGCAGCTTAGAGACAGGGTACTACGAGCAGTACTTC
CDR3aa: CASSLETGYYEQYF
j_gene: TRBJ2-7
v_gene: TRBV5-1
abundance: few
len: 14
d_gene: TRBD1

CDR3nt: TGTGCCAGCAGTCCCGGGACAGGGTTGATGGAGACCCAGTACTTC
CDR3aa: CASSPGTGLMETQYF
j_gene: TRBJ2-5
v_gene: TRBV12-3/TRBV12-4
abundance: -
len: 15
d_gene: TRBD1

CDR3nt: TGCGCCAGCAGCTCGGAATACAGCTCCTACAATGAGCAGTTCTTC
CDR3aa: CASSSEYSSYNEQFF
j_gene: TRBJ2-1
v_gene: TRBV5-1
abundance: few
len: 15
d_gene: -

CDR3nt: TGTGCCAGCCACGATCCTCGCGGGTACCAGTACTTC
CDR3aa: CASHDPRGYQYF
j_gene: TRBJ2-5
v_gene: TRBV12-3/TRBV12-4
abundance: -
len: 12
d_gene: -

CDR3nt: TGTGCCAGCAGCTCCCGAATTAGGGGGCGGAACCAAGAGACCCAGTACTTC
CDR3aa: CASSSRIRGRNQETQYF
j_gene: TRBJ2-5
v_gene: TRBV7-6
abundance: few
len: 17
d_gene: TRBD1

CDR3nt: TGTGCCAGCAGCCAAGATACGGGAGCCTACGAGCAGTACTTC
CDR3aa: CASSQDTGAYEQYF
j_gene: TRBJ2-7
v_gene: TRBV4-2
abundance: -
len: 14
d_gene: -

CDR3nt: TGCGCCAGCAGATTACAAGTTACCTCCCCAGATACGCAGTATTTT
CDR3aa: CASRLQVTSPDTQYF
j_gene: TRBJ2-3
v_gene: TRBV4-3
abundance: -
len: 15
d_gene: -

CDR3nt: TGCGCCAGCAGTCCGGGGGACACTGAAGCTTTCTTT
CDR3aa: CASSPGDTEAFF
j_gene: TRBJ1-1
v_gene: TRBV5-1
abundance: many
len: 12
d_gene: -

CDR3nt: TGTGCCAGCAGCTTCGACGCGGTATCTTTCTTT
CDR3aa: CASSFDAVSFF
j_gene: TRBJ1-1
v_gene: TRBV11-2
abundance: -
len: 11
d_gene: -

CDR3nt: TGCAGTGCTAGTCGGGGGTTAGTCACTCAGCCCCAGCATTTT
CDR3aa: CSASRGLVTQPQHF
j_gene: TRBJ1-5
v_gene: TRBV20-1
abundance: few
len: 14
d_gene: -

CDR3nt: TGTGCCAGCAGCTTAGGTGGCGGATTCAATGAAAAACTGTTTTTT
CDR3aa: CASSLGGGFNEKLFF
j_gene: TRBJ1-4
v_gene: TRBV7-2
abundance: few
len: 15
d_gene: -

CDR3nt: TGTGCCAGCAGTCCCCGCCCAAGAGGGGGCCTACGGGGCTACACCTTC
CDR3aa: CASSPRPRGGLRGYTF
j_gene: TRBJ1-2
v_gene: TRBV12-3/TRBV12-4
abundance: few
len: 16
d_gene: TRBD1

CDR3nt: TGTGCCAGCAGCCTAAGGCCAGGGGGCAGGCGTGGCTACACCTTC
CDR3aa: CASSLRPGGRRGYTF
j_gene: TRBJ1-2
v_gene: TRBV12-3/TRBV12-4
abundance: -
len: 15
d_gene: TRBD1

CDR3nt: TGTGCCAGCAGCCCCCTTAGGGTCTACAGGGTGGCTGAAGCTTTCTTT
CDR3aa: CASSPLRVYRVAEAFF
j_gene: TRBJ1-1
v_gene: TRBV11-2
abundance: few
len: 16
d_gene: -

CDR3nt: TGCAGTGCTATGGGACGTACGAACACTGAAGCTTTCTTT
CDR3aa: CSAMGRTNTEAFF
j_gene: TRBJ1-1
v_gene: TRBV20-1
abundance: many
len: 13
d_gene: -

CDR3nt: TGTGCCAGCATAGGTAGCGGGTTGTTTGAGACCCAGTACTTC
CDR3aa: CASIGSGLFETQYF
j_gene: TRBJ2-5
v_gene: TRBV6-1
abundance: many
len: 14
d_gene: TRBD2

CDR3nt: TGTGCCAGCTCACCTCCTACCGGCGGGAGCCCCTACGAGCAGTACTTC
CDR3aa: CASSPPTGGSPYEQYF
j_gene: TRBJ2-7
v_gene: TRBV18
abundance: few
len: 16
d_gene: TRBD2

CDR3nt: TGCGCCAGCAGCCAAGATCGGTACGAAGCGGGAGGCGGCGAGCAGTACTTC
CDR3aa: CASSQDRYEAGGGEQYF
j_gene: TRBJ2-7
v_gene: TRBV4-1
abundance: -
len: 17
d_gene: TRBD2

CDR3nt: TGTGCCTGGGGGGTAGGTCATGGCTACACCTTC
CDR3aa: CAWGVGHGYTF
j_gene: TRBJ1-2
v_gene: TRBV30
abundance: -
len: 11
d_gene: -

CDR3nt: TGTGCCAGCTGGGGCAACACAGATACGCAGTATTTT
CDR3aa: CASWGNTDTQYF
j_gene: TRBJ2-3
v_gene: TRBV18
abundance: -
len: 12
d_gene: -

CDR3nt: TGTGCCAGCAGTTTTGGCCGGGACCTCCTTTTC
CDR3aa: CASSFGRDLLF
j_gene: TRBJ2-5
v_gene: TRBV12-3/TRBV12-4
abundance: -
len: 11
d_gene: -

CDR3nt: TGTGCCGAAGGCCACCCGGGGCCCACCTCAGCTTACTCCTACGAGCAGTACTTC
CDR3aa: CAEGHPGPTSAYSYEQYF
j_gene: TRBJ2-7
v_gene: TRBV7-9
abundance: -
len: 18
d_gene: -

CDR3nt: TGTGCCAGCACCTCCGGAGGTCGCAGCTCCTACGAGCAGTACTTC
CDR3aa: CASTSGGRSSYEQYF
j_gene: TRBJ2-7
v_gene: TRBV5-8
abundance: few
len: 15
d_gene: -

CDR3nt: TGTGCCAGCAGCCTTAACGCGAGGAGCGAGACCCAGTACTTC
CDR3aa: CASSLNARSETQYF
j_gene: TRBJ2-5
v_gene: TRBV7-3
abundance: few
len: 14
d_gene: -

CDR3nt: TGTGCCAGCAGCCAAGGACAGGGACGCCCGCAGTACTTC
CDR3aa: CASSQGQGRPQYF
j_gene: TRBJ2-7
v_gene: TRBV14
abundance: -
len: 13
d_gene: TRBD1

CDR3nt: TGTGCCTGGACCCGGGGGTCGACAGGGGCTTTCTTT
CDR3aa: CAWTRGSTGAFF
j_gene: TRBJ1-1
v_gene: TRBV30
abundance: -
len: 12
d_gene: TRBD1

CDR3nt: TGTGCCAGCAGTGGTACAACTTGGGGACACCTCTCCTACGAGCAGTACTTC
CDR3aa: CASSGTTWGHLSYEQYF
j_gene: TRBJ2-7
v_gene: TRBV25-1
abundance: few
len: 17
d_gene: -

CDR3nt: TGTGCCAGCAGGCAGCGAAATGAAAAACTGTTTTTT
CDR3aa: CASRQRNEKLFF
j_gene: TRBJ1-4
v_gene: TRBV4-2
abundance: -
len: 12
d_gene: -

CDR3nt: TGTGCCAGCAGTTGGAGCGGGAGTCAAGAGACCCAGTACTTC
CDR3aa: CASSWSGSQETQYF
j_gene: TRBJ2-5
v_gene: TRBV6-2/TRBV6-3
abundance: -
len: 14
d_gene: TRBD2

CDR3nt: TGCGCCAGCAGCCACCTTGGACAGGCGGTCGGAGGCTACACCTTC
CDR3aa: CASSHLGQAVGGYTF
j_gene: TRBJ1-2
v_gene: TRBV4-1
abundance: few
len: 15
d_gene: TRBD1

CDR3nt: TGTGCCAGCAGTTACTCCTCAGGCGGAGCGGCTGGCACAGATACGCAGTATTTT
CDR3aa: CASSYSSGGAAGTDTQYF
j_gene: TRBJ2-3
v_gene: TRBV6-6
abundance: -
len: 18
d_gene: -